This T cell receptor beta chain was sequenced in a study of memory CD4+ T cells and cytomegalovirus serostatus (dated by TCRdb to between 2018 and 2021). Background on the whole study: The cohort included around 33 healthy adults from Belgium, of whom 9 were CMV seropositive and approximately 25 were CMV seronegative. The study sequenced CD4+ memory TCRbeta repertoires of a Belgian cohort with known cytomegalovirus serostatus to replicate a published TCR-based CMV serostatus classifier. Overall study outcomes, separate from this receptor: Among the 150 to 200 previously reported CMV-associated TCRbeta sequences, 67 showed up in the CD4+ memory repertoires, with each one found in between one and five individuals. The results were read as suggesting that the CMV-associated TCR signature is, for the most part, present in the CD4+ memory repertoire. For predicting CMV serostatus, the median bootstrapped AUC was approximately 0.96 using the original framework and approximately 0.91 using a US-trained random forest. Only CD4+CD45RO+ memory cells were sequenced, in contrast to the original study, in which naive and memory CD4+ and CD8+ populations were covered. A median bootstrapped AUC of about 0.95 with a 95% CI of 0.76-1.00 was achieved on the Belgian cohort by the original-framework classifier.

Concerning this clone itself: What this receptor recognizes is not known. Nothing much larger sits one base from this clone, and base qualities are not available.

The Quick-DNA Microprep Kit was used to extract genomic DNA from the sorted cells. Amplification of TCRbeta DNA was done with the immunoSEQ hsTCRbeta kit, following the protocol from the manufacturer. TCRbeta libraries were sequenced on an Illumina MiSeq instrument. In the source study's methods: After out-of-frame sequences were removed, 2,204,828 distinct TCRbeta sequences remained, averaging about 66,813 per individual. Two values were used to score each individual: the count of fewer than 200 previously reported CMV-associated TCRbeta sequences and the total count of productive distinct TCRbeta sequences. A beta-binomial model was reimplemented in Python, and scikit-learn random forests with default parameters were trained on US cohort data. Classifier performance on the Belgian cohort was summarized as median AUC with percentile confidence intervals calculated over 10,000 bootstrap iterations. TCRdb took over this immuneACCESS table, retaining in-frame rearrangements with V and J assigned. Such tables are incomplete; in checked studies, under half of the missing clones stem from an unresolved V gene, and the remainder is unexplained. V and J calls and clone size follow that table, whereas D and trimming were derived from the DNA. This sample is represented by about 96,000 clones; 80% of them were singletons. The leading ten clones occupy 3.6% of the sample.

As encoded in the germline V gene, CDR1 is SGHTA while CDR2 is FQGNSA. There are 14 amino acids in the CDR3, from cysteine to phenylalanine inclusive. The DNA shown is the 42-base CDR3, in frame from base 1. After removal of 5 bases from V and 5 bases from J, the junction retains 9 bases not matched to a gene. A FACSAria II was used to sort memory CD4+ T cells, defined as single viable CD3+CD4+CD8-CD45RO+ cells. CMV serostatus was determined with a Roche Elecsys assay detecting serum IgG against CMV pp150, pp28, p38 and p52. Once the samples were thawed, total CD4+ T cells were enriched through positive selection using CD4 magnetic microbeads. The samples came from a different study that was designed specifically to examine the CD4+ T cell memory repertoire. Following standard operating procedures, peripheral blood mononuclear cells were isolated and cryopreserved, while serum was kept at -80 degrees C. Staining used CD3-PerCP (BW264/56), CD4-APC (RPA-T4), CD45RO-PE (UCHT1) and CD8-Pacific Orange (3B5) antibodies, with Sytox blue excluding non-viable cells.

The clonotype originates from an adult in good health and CMV-seropositive. Sequencing was done on a sample of memory CD4+ T cells from blood. The rearranged segments are TRBV7-2 and TRBJ2-7; 7 nucleotides in the junction match TRBD1. In nucleotides, the sequence is TGTGCCAGCAGCGACCCGGGACAGTTCGACGAGCAGTACTTC. It translates as CASSDPGQFDEQYF.